Sequencing of this T cell receptor (beta chain) was carried out in a study of blood T cells in healthy people across ages (dated by TCRdb to the mid-2010s). About the investigation overall: In model experiments, template switching captured roughly one uniquely barcoded TCR beta cDNA molecule for every two T cells. Age-related changes in TCR beta repertoire diversity were measured in the study by deep sequencing normalized with unique cDNA molecular identifiers. The study analyzed two additional independent replicas of 1 million unique cDNA reads from the same blood draw for two donors, one aged 18 to 29 and one aged 80 or older. The donors were divided into four age groups: young (average about 16 years), middle-aged (about 40), aged (roughly 60) and long-lived (roughly 86). To avoid experimental bias, donors of different ages were randomly spread across the sequencing lanes. General conclusions and limits of the study: Compared with the aged group, more naive CD4+ T cells, fewer expanded clones and increased TCR diversity were shown by the long-lived group, suggesting age selection. There was a strong correlation between observed TCR beta diversity and the percentage of naive T cells measured by flow cytometry. Observed TCR beta diversity per million T cells fell roughly linearly with age, and a significant reduction was already apparent by age around 44. Estimates of total diversity from one million sequenced T cells were regarded as lower bounds and underestimates. Because donor CMV infection status was unknown, age-related changes in expanded clonotypes were potentially confounded. Since profiling was done on bulk unsorted PBMCs, naive and antigen-experienced compartments could not be conclusively compared.

Comments on this clonotype: Its antigen specificity is not known. No per-base quality is available; no much larger clone lies one base away.

For CDR1 and CDR2, the germline V gene (reference sequence) lists DFQATT and SNEGSKA. The CDR3, from cysteine to phenylalanine, totals 15 residues. CDR3 DNA is the only sequence kept; it has 45 bases, read in frame from the first base. V was cut back by 4 bases and J by 2 bases, leaving a gap of 16 bases between them. Systemically healthy Caucasian individuals from Russia, 35 to 50 in total and aged about 6 to 100 years, were included as donors. About 9.8 milliliters of peripheral blood were drawn from each donor into EDTA-treated Vacutainer tubes. Ficoll-Paque density-gradient centrifugation was used to isolate PBMCs, with at least 6.5 million per sample. Total RNA, at least 5 micrograms per sample, was extracted from PBMCs with Trizol reagent. The percentages of naive CD45RAhigh/CD27high T cells were determined by flow cytometry on a PBMC aliquot from every donor. Libraries were built with 5' RACE. For sequencing, an Illumina HiSeq 2500 was employed. A second 7 to 11 cycle PCR used a sample-barcoded 5' primer and a J-beta primer mix. Each TCR beta cDNA molecule received a unique molecular identifier from a template-switch 5' adaptor carrying 12 random nucleotides. Each sample yielded at least 2.5 million CDR3-containing paired-end reads. All of the RNA was converted into first-strand cDNA using the Mint cDNA synthesis kit, with a TRBC-specific oligonucleotide serving as the primer. All cDNA was treated with uracil-DNA glycosylase and then went through a first 18-cycle PCR with the universal primers M1SS and BC2_uni_R. Under the source paper's analysis protocol: Each sample was normalized by randomly selecting 1 million high-quality reads, each carrying a distinct molecular identifier. Instead of being binned into consensus sequences, reads with shared molecular identifiers were discarded. CDR3 identification, clonotype clustering and error correction used MiTCR with a Q25 quality threshold and the strictest error-elimination algorithm. Lower-bound total TCR beta diversity was estimated with a nonparametric unseen species model using Euler transformation. TCRdb itself trimmed the public reads at Q25 with fastp, ran MiXCR and retained productive beta chains. All rows with the same CDR3 protein become a single entry with the most common DNA and genes. The V and J calls and clone size come from TCRdb's table, not from the authors' own analysis. For this sample there are roughly 700,000 distinct CDR3 sequences; approximately 30% appear just once. The ten top clones hold less than 20% of the sample.

The specimen sequenced was blood. The chain links TRBV20-1 with TRBJ2-3; confidence is insufficient to name the D gene. The source of this sequence is a woman older than 75 in good health. Donor details come from another sample of the same person, matched by shared clones. The CDR3 here reads CSAIAVVGSTDTQYF. Here is the DNA: TGCAGTGCTATCGCGGTGGTGGGGTCCACAGATACGCAGTATTTT.